This entry features one TCR beta chain sequence. The data were taken from a study of blood T cell repertoires in COVID-19. On the study more broadly: Samples came from the United States, Italy and Spain, spanning acute and convalescent COVID-19. Sources were T cells, B-cell-depleted T cells, or PBMCs; the material itself was cDNA or gDNA.

The germline V and J ends were trimmed by 6 bases and 6 bases, with 15 bases remaining between them. The germline V gene encodes CDR1 SQVTM and CDR2 ANQGSEA. The CDR3 loop spans 13 amino acids. Per the original methods: Quantification of nucleated cells was approximated via reference gene primer amplification. The repertoire was sequenced with immunoSEQ multiplex PCR; TCRdb's copy has only in-frame clones and lacks some. The DNA was the basis for D and trimming; V, J and clone size are from that table. The sample carries 95,000 to 120,000 clones, about 83% recorded once. Specimen: peripheral blood. This clonotype originated in a woman in her 70s with acute or convalescent COVID-19. The V gene is TRBV29-1, the J gene TRBJ1-5, with a possible D match to TRBD1 (6 bases). CDR3 residues: CSVAQGQGQPQHF. CDR3 sequence (DNA): TGCAGCGTAGCACAGGGACAAGGTCAGCCCCAGCATTTT.